This record covers a single T cell receptor (beta chain). Its cognate antigen is unknown. Samples each yielded at least 5 micrograms of total RNA. This entry is derived from a study of blood T cells in healthy people across ages. Trimming shortened V by 0 bases and J by 4 bases, and 9 bases separated the two germline ends. This CDR3 comprises 15 residues. Germline CDR1 reads LNHNV; CDR2 reads YYDKDF (reference sequence). Study observations and caveats: A strong correlation was found between TCR beta diversity and the percentage of naive T cells. PBMC samples, being unsorted, prevented any conclusive comparison of naive and antigen-experienced cells.

With a J-beta primer mix and a sample-barcoded 5' primer, a second PCR ran about 6 to 11 cycles. Each cDNA molecule was tagged by a template-switch adaptor with 12 random nucleotides. TCRdb processed the 5' RACE reads anew with MiXCR; each CDR3 protein has one entry. The profile shows around 870,000 distinct CDR3 sequences, less than 35% of them singletons. This clonotype was sampled from a woman aged 80 or over in good health. Input material: blood. V gene TRBV15 combines with J gene TRBJ1-4; a weak D match, TRBD1 (5 bases). In nucleotides, the CDR3 is TGTGCCACCAGCAGAGATTCTGGGGGTAATGAAAAACTGTTTTTT. This sequence encodes CATSRDSGGNEKLFF.